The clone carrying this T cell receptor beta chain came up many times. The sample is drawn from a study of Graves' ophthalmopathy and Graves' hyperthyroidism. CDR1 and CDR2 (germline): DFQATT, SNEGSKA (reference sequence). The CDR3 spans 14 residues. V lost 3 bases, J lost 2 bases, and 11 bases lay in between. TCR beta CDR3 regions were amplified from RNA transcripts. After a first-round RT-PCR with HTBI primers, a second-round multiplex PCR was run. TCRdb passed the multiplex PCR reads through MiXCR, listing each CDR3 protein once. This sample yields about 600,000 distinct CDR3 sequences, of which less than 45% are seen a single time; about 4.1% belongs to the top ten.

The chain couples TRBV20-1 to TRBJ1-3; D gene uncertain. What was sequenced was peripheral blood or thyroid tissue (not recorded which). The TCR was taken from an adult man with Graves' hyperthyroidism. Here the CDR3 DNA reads TGCAGTGCTAGCTCCCCTTGGGCTGGAAACACCATATATTTT. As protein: CSASSPWAGNTIYF.